The rows below give T cell receptor beta chains drawn from one sample of a study of cytomegalovirus exposure and HLA in healthy donors. The protocol was immunoSEQ multiplex PCR, while the TCRdb copy is restricted to in-frame clones and leaves out a portion. The sample has roughly 150,000 clones, about 80% seen once. Sequenced material: PBMCs. Source of these receptors: a man aged 25-40 years in good health and CMV-seropositive. CDR3s include the opening cysteine and the closing phenylalanine or tryptophan. D genes are given only for firm matches. Clone size is not always given. Where it is, it says once, few, many or a class for expanded clones.

-	TRBJ2-1	TRBV18	TRBD2	TGTGCCAGCTCACCCGGGACTAGTGGCTACAATGAGCAGTTCTTC	CASSPGTSGYNEQFF
-	TRBJ2-7	TRBV27	TRBD2	TGTGCCAGCAGTTTAACTAGCGGAGTGTGGGGCGAGCAGTACTTC	CASSLTSGVWGEQYF
-	TRBJ2-7	TRBV25-1	TRBD2	TGTGCCAGCAGGCGGACTAGCGGGGGGGCAGGTTACGAGCAGTACTTC	CASRRTSGGAGYEQYF
-	TRBJ1-1	TRBV5-1	-	TGCGCCAGCAGCATACAGCTGAACACTGAAGCTTTCTTT	CASSIQLNTEAFF
once	TRBJ1-2	TRBV19	-	TGTGCCAGTAGGCCGCGAGGAACAGGGATGGTCTATGGCTACACCTTC	CASRPRGTGMVYGYTF
-	TRBJ1-2	TRBV7-9	-	TGTGCCAGCAGCTCCCACACCAACTATGGCTACACCTTC	CASSSHTNYGYTF
-	TRBJ2-3	TRBV9	-	TGTGCCAGCAGCGTAGGTCTCACAGATACGCAGTATTTT	CASSVGLTDTQYF
-	TRBJ1-6	TRBV7-8	-	TGTGCCAGCAGCTTAGCCCCCGTTTTTAGAGCAGGGAGGCAATCACCCCTCCACTTT	CASSLAPVFRAGRQSPLHF
-	TRBJ1-2	TRBV9	-	TGTGCCAGCAGCAGAGGAGGCGCAGGTTATGGCTACACCTTC	CASSRGGAGYGYTF
-	TRBJ2-2	TRBV27	TRBD1	TGTGCCAGCACCTCCTCACCCCCCACGACAGGGGACAACGGGGAGCTGTTTTTT	CASTSSPPTTGDNGELFF
-	TRBJ1-2	TRBV28	-	TGTGCCAGCAGTGAAACAGGGTTCTTCGGCTACACCTTC	CASSETGFFGYTF
-	TRBJ2-3	TRBV7-9	-	TGTGCCAGCAGCTTAGCTGCGGGATTCACAGATACGCAGTATTTT	CASSLAAGFTDTQYF
-	TRBJ1-2	TRBV10-3	-	TGTGCCATCAGTGAGTCCACACGGCGGAGCTACACCTTC	CAISESTRRSYTF
-	TRBJ2-1	TRBV6-6	TRBD2	TGTGCCAGCAGTTACGCTAGCGGGGGGGCGGGGCAGTTCTTC	CASSYASGGAGQFF
-	TRBJ1-2	TRBV6-5	TRBD1	TGTGCCAGCGGAAGGGGACAGCTTGACTATGGCTACACCTTC	CASGRGQLDYGYTF
-	TRBJ2-7	TRBV5-1	TRBD2	TGCGCCAGCAGCTCCATCGGGACTAGCGGGAGTGCTGGTGACTACGAGCAGTACTTC	CASSSIGTSGSAGDYEQYF
-	TRBJ2-1	TRBV9	-	TGTGCCAGCAGCGTAAAAGGCGGGACGTCGGTAAATGAGCAGTTCTTC	CASSVKGGTSVNEQFF
many	TRBJ1-2	TRBV5-1	TRBD1	TGCGCCAGCAGCCCGGATGGACAGGGGGCGGGCTATGGCTACACCTTC	CASSPDGQGAGYGYTF
-	TRBJ1-2	TRBV30	-	TGTGCCTGGAGTGAAGGGGGTTACGGCTACACCTTC	CAWSEGGYGYTF
-	TRBJ2-7	TRBV5-1	-	TGCGCCAGCAGCTTAAACCAGGACGAGCAGTACTTC	CASSLNQDEQYF
-	TRBJ2-5	TRBV18	TRBD2	TGTGCCAGCTCACCAAGCGGGGCAGGAGAGACCCAGTACTTC	CASSPSGAGETQYF
-	TRBJ2-1	TRBV2	-	TGTGCCAGCAGGCAGGGCGGCTCCTACAATGAGCAGTTCTTC	CASRQGGSYNEQFF
-	TRBJ2-1	TRBV19	-	TGTGCCAGTAGCCGGGAGTCCCCCTACAATGAGCAGTTCTTC	CASSRESPYNEQFF
-	TRBJ2-1	TRBV11-2	-	TGTGCCAGCAGCTTAGTACTCTACAATGAGCAGTTCTTC	CASSLVLYNEQFF
-	TRBJ1-2	TRBV25-1	TRBD1	TGTGCCAGCAGTGAGAGACAGGGGGCAACTCGAGGCTACACCTTC	CASSERQGATRGYTF
-	TRBJ2-7	TRBV6-1	-	TGTGCCAGCAGTGATCCACCGGGGAGTCGCGAGCAGTACTTC	CASSDPPGSREQYF
once	TRBJ2-4	TRBV4-3	TRBD2	TGCGCCAGCAGCCAAGACATAGCGGGGGATCTGACCAAAAACATTCAGTACTTC	CASSQDIAGDLTKNIQYF
few	TRBJ1-2	TRBV11-2	TRBD1	TGTGCCAGCAGCCAAGGGACAGGGGGTTTTGGCTACACCTTC	CASSQGTGGFGYTF
-	TRBJ1-4	TRBV5-6	-	TGTGCCAGCAGCTTGGCCCTTCCTAGTTGGGGCGAAAAACTGTTTTTT	CASSLALPSWGEKLFF
-	TRBJ2-5	TRBV6-1	TRBD2	TGTGCCAGCAGTGTGCTAGCGGGGGTTCAAGAGACCCAGTACTTC	CASSVLAGVQETQYF
once	TRBJ1-5	TRBV6-1	-	TGTGCCAGCAGTGAAGGTGGGGGGAAGGGACAGCCCCAGCATTTT	CASSEGGGKGQPQHF
once	TRBJ2-2	TRBV4-3	-	TGCGCCAGCAGCCAAGAAAGGGGCGTCGGCACCGGGGAGCTGTTTTTT	CASSQERGVGTGELFF